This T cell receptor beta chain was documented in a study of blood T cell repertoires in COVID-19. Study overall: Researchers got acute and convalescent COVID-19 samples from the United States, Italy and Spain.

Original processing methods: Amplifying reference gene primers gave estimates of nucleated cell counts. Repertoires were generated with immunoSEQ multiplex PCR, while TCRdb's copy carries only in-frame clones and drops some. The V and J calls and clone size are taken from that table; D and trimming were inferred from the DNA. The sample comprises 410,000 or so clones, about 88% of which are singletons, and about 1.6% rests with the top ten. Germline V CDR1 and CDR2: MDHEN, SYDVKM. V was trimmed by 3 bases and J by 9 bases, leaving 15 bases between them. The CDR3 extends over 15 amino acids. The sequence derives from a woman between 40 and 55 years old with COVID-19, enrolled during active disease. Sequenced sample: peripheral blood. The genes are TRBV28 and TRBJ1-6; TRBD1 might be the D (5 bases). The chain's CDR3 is CASSFSPDTGSPLHF. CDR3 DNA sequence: TGTGCCAGCAGTTTCTCCCCGGACACCGGTTCACCCCTCCACTTT.